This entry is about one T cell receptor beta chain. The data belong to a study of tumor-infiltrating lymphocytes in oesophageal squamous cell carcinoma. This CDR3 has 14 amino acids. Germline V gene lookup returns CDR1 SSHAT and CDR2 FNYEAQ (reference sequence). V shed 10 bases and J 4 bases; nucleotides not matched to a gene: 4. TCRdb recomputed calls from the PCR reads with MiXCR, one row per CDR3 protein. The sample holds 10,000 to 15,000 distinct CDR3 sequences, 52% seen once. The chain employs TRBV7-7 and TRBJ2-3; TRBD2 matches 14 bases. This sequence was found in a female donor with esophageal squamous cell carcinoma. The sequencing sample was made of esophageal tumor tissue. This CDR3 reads CANTGLAGADTQYF. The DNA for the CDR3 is TGTGCCAATACGGGACTAGCGGGAGCAGATACGCAGTATTTT.